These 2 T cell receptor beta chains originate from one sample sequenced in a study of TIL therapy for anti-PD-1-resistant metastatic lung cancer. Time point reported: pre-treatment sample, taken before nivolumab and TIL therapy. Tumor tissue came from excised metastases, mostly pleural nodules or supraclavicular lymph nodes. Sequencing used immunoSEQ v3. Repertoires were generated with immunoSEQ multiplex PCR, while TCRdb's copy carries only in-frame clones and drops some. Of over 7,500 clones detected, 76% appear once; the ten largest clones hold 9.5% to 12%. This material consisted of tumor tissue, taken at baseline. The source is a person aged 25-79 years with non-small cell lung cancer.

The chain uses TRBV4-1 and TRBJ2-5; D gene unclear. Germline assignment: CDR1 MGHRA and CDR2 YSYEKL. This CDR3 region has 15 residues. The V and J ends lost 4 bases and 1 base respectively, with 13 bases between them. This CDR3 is CASSPPPVIQETQYF. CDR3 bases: TGCGCCAGCAGCCCGCCTCCGGTAATCCAAGAGACCCAGTACTTC.

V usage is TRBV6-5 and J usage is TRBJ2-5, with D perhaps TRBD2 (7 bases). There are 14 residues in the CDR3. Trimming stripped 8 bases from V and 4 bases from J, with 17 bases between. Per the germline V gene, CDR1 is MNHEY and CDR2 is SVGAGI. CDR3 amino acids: CASLGASGGETQYF. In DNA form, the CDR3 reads TGTGCCAGCCTGGGGGCTAGCGGAGGAGAGACCCAGTACTTC.